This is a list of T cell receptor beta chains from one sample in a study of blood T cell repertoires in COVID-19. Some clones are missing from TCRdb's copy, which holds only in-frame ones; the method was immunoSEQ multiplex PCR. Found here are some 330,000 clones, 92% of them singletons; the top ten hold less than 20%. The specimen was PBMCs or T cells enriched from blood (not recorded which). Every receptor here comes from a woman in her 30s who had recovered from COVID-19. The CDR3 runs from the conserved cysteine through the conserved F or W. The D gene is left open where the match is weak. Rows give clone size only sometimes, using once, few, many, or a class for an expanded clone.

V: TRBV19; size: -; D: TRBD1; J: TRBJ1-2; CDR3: CASSMKAGGNYGYTF; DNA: TGTGCCAGTAGTATGAAGGCAGGGGGTAACTATGGCTACACCTTC
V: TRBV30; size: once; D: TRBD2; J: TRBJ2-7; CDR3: CAWSYSGGPFYEQYF; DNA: TGTGCCTGGAGTTACAGCGGGGGCCCCTTCTACGAGCAGTACTTC
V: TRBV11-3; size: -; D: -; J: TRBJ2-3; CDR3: CASSLKARGTDTQYF; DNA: TGTGCCAGCAGCTTAAAAGCACGGGGCACAGATACGCAGTATTTT
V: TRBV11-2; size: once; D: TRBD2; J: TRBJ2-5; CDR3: CASSLGQRGTQYF; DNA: TGTGCCAGCAGCTTAGGCCAGCGGGGGACCCAGTACTTC
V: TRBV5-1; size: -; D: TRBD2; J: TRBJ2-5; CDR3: CASSPGLAGGETQYF; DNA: TGCGCCAGCAGCCCGGGACTAGCGGGAGGAGAGACCCAGTACTTC
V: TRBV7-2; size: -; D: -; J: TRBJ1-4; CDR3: CASSRRPPGGNEKLFF; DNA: TGTGCCAGCAGCCGGAGGCCTCCGGGAGGTAATGAAAAACTGTTTTTT
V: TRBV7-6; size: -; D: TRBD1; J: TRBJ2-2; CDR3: CASSLGPGTDLTGELFF; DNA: TGTGCCAGCAGCTTGGGACCCGGGACAGACCTCACCGGGGAGCTGTTTTTT
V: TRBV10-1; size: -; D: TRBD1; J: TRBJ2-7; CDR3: CASSEPMVTGIYEQYF; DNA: TGCGCCAGCAGTGAGCCCATGGTGACAGGGATTTACGAGCAGTACTTC
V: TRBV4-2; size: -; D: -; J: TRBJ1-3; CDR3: CASSQDTGTGNTIYF; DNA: TGTGCCAGCAGCCAAGACACGGGGACAGGAAACACCATATATTTT
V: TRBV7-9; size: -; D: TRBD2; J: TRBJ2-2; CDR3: CASCPSGRAGWTGELFF; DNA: TGTGCCAGCTGTCCTAGCGGGAGGGCCGGGTGGACCGGGGAGCTGTTTTTT
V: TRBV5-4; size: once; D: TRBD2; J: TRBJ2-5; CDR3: CASSPVGREETQYF; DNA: TGTGCCAGCAGCCCGGTCGGGAGGGAAGAGACCCAGTACTTC
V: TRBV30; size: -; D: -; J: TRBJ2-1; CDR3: CAWSRRGLYNEQFF; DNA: TGTGCCTGGAGTAGGCGGGGGCTATACAATGAGCAGTTCTTC
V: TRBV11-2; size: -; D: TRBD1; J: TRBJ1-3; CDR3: CASSFSGDRGTIGNTIYF; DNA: TGTGCCAGCAGCTTCTCCGGGGACAGGGGGACAATTGGAAACACCATATATTTT
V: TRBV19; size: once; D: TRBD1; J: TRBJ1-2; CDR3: CASSKMGQGALYGYTF; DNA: TGTGCCAGTAGTAAAATGGGACAGGGGGCGCTGTATGGCTACACCTTC
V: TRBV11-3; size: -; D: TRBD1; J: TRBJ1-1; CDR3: CASSSYSTGINTEAFF; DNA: TGTGCCAGCAGCTCTTATTCGACAGGGATTAACACTGAAGCTTTCTTT
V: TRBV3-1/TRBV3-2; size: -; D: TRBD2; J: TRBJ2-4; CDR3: CASSQEGLAGTKNIQYF; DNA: TGTGCCAGCAGCCAAGAAGGGCTAGCGGGAACCAAAAACATTCAGTACTTC
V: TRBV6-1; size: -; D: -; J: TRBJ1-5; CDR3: CASSEYQASNQPQHF; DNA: TGTGCCAGCAGTGAATATCAGGCTAGCAATCAGCCCCAGCATTTT
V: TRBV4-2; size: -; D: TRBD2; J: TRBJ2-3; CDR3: CASSQDSRGVYTQYF; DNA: TGTGCCAGCAGCCAAGATTCGCGGGGGGTATATACGCAGTATTTT
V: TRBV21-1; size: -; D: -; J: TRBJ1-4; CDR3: CASSKIVGVREKLFF; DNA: TGTGCCAGCAGCAAAATTGTAGGGGTCCGTGAAAAACTGTTTTTT
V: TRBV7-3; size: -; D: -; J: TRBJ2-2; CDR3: CASSRLLGTGELFF; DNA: TGTGCCAGCAGCCGACTCCTTGGTACCGGGGAGCTGTTTTTT
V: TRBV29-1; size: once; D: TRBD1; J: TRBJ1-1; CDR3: CSVGTGTDTEAFF; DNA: TGCAGCGTAGGGACAGGGACGGACACTGAAGCTTTCTTT
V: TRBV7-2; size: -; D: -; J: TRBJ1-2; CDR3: CASSSPLDKYGYTF; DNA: TGTGCCAGCAGCTCACCACTCGACAAGTATGGCTACACCTTC
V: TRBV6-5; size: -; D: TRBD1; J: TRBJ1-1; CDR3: CASSYWGQINTEAFF; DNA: TGTGCCAGCAGTTACTGGGGACAGATAAACACTGAAGCTTTCTTT
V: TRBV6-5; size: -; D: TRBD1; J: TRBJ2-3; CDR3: CASSSQGQAGRDTQYF; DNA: TGTGCCAGCAGTTCTCAAGGACAGGCGGGCCGAGATACGCAGTATTTT
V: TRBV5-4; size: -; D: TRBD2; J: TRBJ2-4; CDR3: CASSSTSGAKNIQYF; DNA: TGTGCCAGCAGCTCTACTAGCGGGGCCAAAAACATTCAGTACTTC
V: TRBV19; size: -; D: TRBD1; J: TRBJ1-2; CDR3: CASRSGQGNYGYTF; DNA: TGTGCCAGTAGATCCGGACAGGGTAACTATGGCTACACCTTC